Listed below are T cell receptor beta chains from one sample, sequenced in a study of blood T cell repertoires in COVID-19. Repertoires were generated with immunoSEQ multiplex PCR, while TCRdb's copy carries only in-frame clones and drops some. The data contain some 150,000 clones, approximately 87% of them seen just once; the ten biggest clones take up approximately 4%. Sequenced input: PBMCs or T cells enriched from blood (not recorded which). These receptors were obtained from a woman aged 45-60 years who had recovered from COVID-19. Both conserved end residues are part of each CDR3. Fields, in order: J gene, clone size, D gene, V gene, CDR3 DNA, CDR3 protein. A D gene is named only where the DNA matches it firmly. Some rows have no size entry. The others give once, few or many, or a class for an expanded clone.

j_gene: TRBJ2-5; abundance: .; d_gene: TRBD2; v_gene: TRBV9; CDR3nt: TGTGCCAGCGATCCTAGCGGGATGGAGACCCAGTACTTC; CDR3aa: CASDPSGMETQYF
j_gene: TRBJ1-1; abundance: .; d_gene: .; v_gene: TRBV6-6; CDR3nt: TGTGCCAGCACCCCGCACGGGGGGAACTCTGAAGCTTTCTTT; CDR3aa: CASTPHGGNSEAFF
j_gene: TRBJ1-1; abundance: .; d_gene: TRBD1; v_gene: TRBV6-5; CDR3nt: TGTGCCAGCGGGGATGACAGGGGGCGCCTGACTGAAGCTTTCTTT; CDR3aa: CASGDDRGRLTEAFF
j_gene: TRBJ2-1; abundance: .; d_gene: .; v_gene: TRBV6-6; CDR3nt: TGTGCCAGCAGTTACTCGGGGGGAGCCCAGTTCTTC; CDR3aa: CASSYSGGAQFF
j_gene: TRBJ2-1; abundance: .; d_gene: .; v_gene: TRBV5-1; CDR3nt: TGCGCCAGCAGCCCGACTCGAGGTGAGCAGTTCTTC; CDR3aa: CASSPTRGEQFF
j_gene: TRBJ1-1; abundance: .; d_gene: .; v_gene: TRBV18; CDR3nt: TGTGCCAGCTCACCCTACAACACTGAAGCTTTCTTT; CDR3aa: CASSPYNTEAFF
j_gene: TRBJ1-1; abundance: .; d_gene: .; v_gene: TRBV6-5; CDR3nt: TGTGCCAGCAGCGTGCGGACAGCGAACACTGAAGCTTTCTTT; CDR3aa: CASSVRTANTEAFF
j_gene: TRBJ1-2; abundance: .; d_gene: TRBD1; v_gene: TRBV4-3; CDR3nt: TGCGCCAGCAGCCAAGCAGGGGGGAACTATGGCTACACCTTC; CDR3aa: CASSQAGGNYGYTF
j_gene: TRBJ1-2; abundance: .; d_gene: .; v_gene: TRBV28; CDR3nt: TGTGCCAGCAGTCCCACCGGGATAGGAGGTGGCTACACCTTC; CDR3aa: CASSPTGIGGGYTF
j_gene: TRBJ2-3; abundance: .; d_gene: .; v_gene: TRBV2; CDR3nt: TGTGCCAGCAGTCACCCAAAGGGCAGGGCTACGGCAGATACGCAGTATTTT; CDR3aa: CASSHPKGRATADTQYF
j_gene: TRBJ1-1; abundance: .; d_gene: .; v_gene: TRBV2; CDR3nt: TGTGCCAGCAATATTGGGGCGGTTAGGGACACTGAAGCTTTCTTT; CDR3aa: CASNIGAVRDTEAFF
j_gene: TRBJ2-1; abundance: .; d_gene: .; v_gene: TRBV5-1; CDR3nt: TGCGCCAGCAGCTTGGCCTCTTCGGGGGGCCCTTACAATGAGCAGTTCTTC; CDR3aa: CASSLASSGGPYNEQFF
j_gene: TRBJ1-1; abundance: .; d_gene: .; v_gene: TRBV4-3; CDR3nt: TGCGCCAGCAGCCAAGAAAGAGGGAACACTGAAGCTTTCTTT; CDR3aa: CASSQERGNTEAFF
j_gene: TRBJ1-1; abundance: .; d_gene: .; v_gene: TRBV12-3/TRBV12-4; CDR3nt: TGTGCCAGCAGCGCCCTAGGGGTCACTGAAGCTTTCTTT; CDR3aa: CASSALGVTEAFF
j_gene: TRBJ2-2; abundance: .; d_gene: .; v_gene: TRBV2; CDR3nt: TGTGCCAGCATACAGGGTTTAGCCGGGGAGCTGTTTTTT; CDR3aa: CASIQGLAGELFF
j_gene: TRBJ1-1; abundance: .; d_gene: TRBD1; v_gene: TRBV27; CDR3nt: TGTGCCAGCAGTCCCGACAGGGGGAACACTGAAGCTTTCTTT; CDR3aa: CASSPDRGNTEAFF
j_gene: TRBJ1-3; abundance: .; d_gene: .; v_gene: TRBV4-3; CDR3nt: TGCGCCAGCAGCCAGGAAAGCGGTGTCTCTGGAAACACCATATATTTT; CDR3aa: CASSQESGVSGNTIYF
j_gene: TRBJ1-2; abundance: .; d_gene: .; v_gene: TRBV10-3; CDR3nt: TGTGCCATCACCAAAGAGGACACCAAGGGCTACACCTTC; CDR3aa: CAITKEDTKGYTF
j_gene: TRBJ1-6; abundance: .; d_gene: .; v_gene: TRBV5-1; CDR3nt: TGCGCCAGCAGCTCTTCACAGGGAAATAATTCACCCCTCCACTTT; CDR3aa: CASSSSQGNNSPLHF
j_gene: TRBJ2-4; abundance: .; d_gene: .; v_gene: TRBV6-1; CDR3nt: TGTGCCAGCAGTGAAGGCATTTATCCAGACATTCAGTACTTC; CDR3aa: CASSEGIYPDIQYF
j_gene: TRBJ2-1; abundance: few; d_gene: TRBD2; v_gene: TRBV4-3; CDR3nt: TGCGCCAGCAGCCAAGAAGCGGGAAACGCCTACAATGAGCAGTTCTTC; CDR3aa: CASSQEAGNAYNEQFF
j_gene: TRBJ2-1; abundance: .; d_gene: TRBD1; v_gene: TRBV11-2; CDR3nt: TGTGCCAGCAGCTCCTCGGACAGGGGGGGCTATGAGCAGTTCTTC; CDR3aa: CASSSSDRGGYEQFF
j_gene: TRBJ2-1; abundance: .; d_gene: .; v_gene: TRBV27; CDR3nt: TGTGCCAGCAAATGGGGGGACTCTTACAATGAGCAGTTCTTC; CDR3aa: CASKWGDSYNEQFF
j_gene: TRBJ1-4; abundance: once; d_gene: .; v_gene: TRBV3-1/TRBV3-2; CDR3nt: TGTGCCAGCAGCCCCTTGGCCGAGAGGGAAAAACTGTTTTTT; CDR3aa: CASSPLAEREKLFF
j_gene: TRBJ2-1; abundance: .; d_gene: TRBD2; v_gene: TRBV5-1; CDR3nt: TGCGCCAGCAGCTTGGGGCCAGGGGTAGCGGGAGGCTTTGAGCAGTTCTTC; CDR3aa: CASSLGPGVAGGFEQFF
j_gene: TRBJ1-2; abundance: .; d_gene: TRBD1; v_gene: TRBV20-1; CDR3nt: TGCAGTGCTAAGGGACAGGTTGGCTACACCTTC; CDR3aa: CSAKGQVGYTF
j_gene: TRBJ1-6; abundance: once; d_gene: .; v_gene: TRBV2; CDR3nt: TGTGCCAGCAGTGAACAGGGCGGTTCACCCCTCCACTTT; CDR3aa: CASSEQGGSPLHF
j_gene: TRBJ2-4; abundance: .; d_gene: .; v_gene: TRBV9; CDR3nt: TGTGCCAGCAGCCCGGGAGTGGGGGTAAACATTCAGTACTTC; CDR3aa: CASSPGVGVNIQYF
j_gene: TRBJ2-3; abundance: .; d_gene: TRBD1; v_gene: TRBV7-9; CDR3nt: TGTGCCAGCAGCCCGGACAGGTCCTCCCTTCGACTCACAGATACGCAGTATTTT; CDR3aa: CASSPDRSSLRLTDTQYF
j_gene: TRBJ1-4; abundance: few; d_gene: TRBD1; v_gene: TRBV19; CDR3nt: TGTGCCAGTAGTGCGGACAGGGGAAGGGCGTTGGTTTTT; CDR3aa: CASSADRGRALVF
j_gene: TRBJ2-2; abundance: .; d_gene: .; v_gene: TRBV5-4; CDR3nt: TGTGCCAGCAGCTTGGAGACAGCCGGGGAGCTGTTTTTT; CDR3aa: CASSLETAGELFF
j_gene: TRBJ1-1; abundance: .; d_gene: .; v_gene: TRBV10-1; CDR3nt: TGCGCCAGCAAAATGGGGGGGCCCGACACTGAAGCTTTCTTT; CDR3aa: CASKMGGPDTEAFF
j_gene: TRBJ2-1; abundance: .; d_gene: TRBD2; v_gene: TRBV7-3; CDR3nt: TGTGCCAGCAGCCGGGGGGCTAGCGGGTACAATGAGCAGTTCTTC; CDR3aa: CASSRGASGYNEQFF
j_gene: TRBJ1-1; abundance: few; d_gene: .; v_gene: TRBV19; CDR3nt: TGTGCCAGTAGTACGGACCCCCCAGGAGGGAACACTGAAGCTTTCTTT; CDR3aa: CASSTDPPGGNTEAFF
j_gene: TRBJ1-4; abundance: .; d_gene: .; v_gene: TRBV12-3/TRBV12-4; CDR3nt: TGTGCCAGCAGCCTGAAGGGGAATGAAAAACTGTTTTTT; CDR3aa: CASSLKGNEKLFF
j_gene: TRBJ1-1; abundance: .; d_gene: .; v_gene: TRBV5-1; CDR3nt: TGCGCCAGCAGCTTGGGATTGAGCACTGAAGCTTTCTTT; CDR3aa: CASSLGLSTEAFF
j_gene: TRBJ1-6; abundance: once; d_gene: .; v_gene: TRBV6-5; CDR3nt: TGTGCCAGCAGTCGGGGGGGTAATTCACCCCTCCACTTT; CDR3aa: CASSRGGNSPLHF
j_gene: TRBJ2-2; abundance: once; d_gene: TRBD1; v_gene: TRBV4-3; CDR3nt: TGCGCCAGCAGCCAAGAGGTCGGCAGGGGGCGCGTCGGGGAGCTGTTTTTT; CDR3aa: CASSQEVGRGRVGELFF
j_gene: TRBJ2-2; abundance: .; d_gene: .; v_gene: TRBV6-4; CDR3nt: TGTGCCAGCAGTGGACAAAACACCGGGGAGCTGTTTTTT; CDR3aa: CASSGQNTGELFF
j_gene: TRBJ2-1; abundance: .; d_gene: .; v_gene: TRBV27; CDR3nt: TGTGCCAGCGGCAGGAACTCCTACAATGAGCAGTTCTTC; CDR3aa: CASGRNSYNEQFF
j_gene: TRBJ1-2; abundance: .; d_gene: .; v_gene: TRBV2; CDR3nt: TGTGCCAGCACCAGCGACGCTAACTATGGCTACACCTTC; CDR3aa: CASTSDANYGYTF
j_gene: TRBJ2-1; abundance: .; d_gene: TRBD2; v_gene: TRBV10-1; CDR3nt: TGCGCCAGCAGTGAGTCTGCGGGAGCCTCCTACAATGAGCAGTTCTTC; CDR3aa: CASSESAGASYNEQFF
j_gene: TRBJ1-3; abundance: few; d_gene: TRBD1; v_gene: TRBV4-3; CDR3nt: TGCGCCAGCAGCTACGGACAGGGTAGAAACACCATATATTTT; CDR3aa: CASSYGQGRNTIYF
j_gene: TRBJ1-3; abundance: .; d_gene: .; v_gene: TRBV6-5; CDR3nt: TGTGCCAGCAGTTGGGGCAGCCAAAACACCATATATTTT; CDR3aa: CASSWGSQNTIYF